Sequencing of this T cell receptor (beta chain) was carried out in a study of cytomegalovirus exposure and HLA in healthy donors. V lost 2 bases, J lost 6 bases, and 10 bases stayed unmatched. CDR1 and CDR2 from the germline V gene are SGHDN and FVKESK. CDR3 length: 18 residues. The PCR ran on 60 Vbeta and 13 Jbeta primers. Profiled with immunoSEQ multiplex PCR; TCRdb holds only in-frame clones, not every one. Among some 130,000 clones listed, roughly four fifths were seen once. The rearrangement joins TRBV14 to TRBJ2-1, with 13 bases lining up with TRBD2. This TCR derives from a woman aged 45-59 years in good health and CMV-seronegative. The sequencing sample was made of PBMCs. In DNA form, the CDR3 reads TGTGCCAGCAGCCAAAGGACTAGCGGGAGATTTCGAGTCAATGAGCAGTTCTTC. It is translated as CASSQRTSGRFRVNEQFF.